This T cell receptor beta chain came from a study of CD8 T cells in Susac syndrome. CD8+ and CD4+ T cells were negatively isolated; TEMRA cells were FACS-enriched. Trimming at V came to 2 bases and at J to 0 bases, leaving 6 bases not matched to a gene. This CDR3 has 16 amino acids. Germline values: CDR1 LGHDT, CDR2 YNNKEL (reference sequence). Random hexamers served to reverse transcribe about 0.5 to 1 ug RNA. Amplification of TCR beta CDR3 spanned 54 Vbeta and 13 Jbeta via immunoSEQ multiplex PCR. TCRdb ran MiXCR on the immunoSEQ multiplex PCR reads and lists one entry per CDR3 protein. The sample shows some 160,000 distinct CDR3 sequences, approximately 95% of them seen only once.

The chain links TRBV3-1 to TRBJ2-7; 8 bases agree with TRBD2. The sequenced material came from CD8+ T cells from PBMCs. This clonotype originated in a human donor with multiple sclerosis. This CDR3 is CASSQRGTRTSYEQYF. The CDR3 nucleotides read TGTGCCAGCAGCCAACGCGGGACTAGAACCTCCTACGAGCAGTACTTC.